A selection of T cell receptor beta chains follows, all from one sample in a study of blood T cell repertoires in COVID-19. Sequenced by immunoSEQ multiplex PCR; TCRdb stores in-frame clones only, minus some. The sample lists roughly 190,000 clones, roughly nine tenths occurring once. The sample comprised PBMCs or T cells enriched from blood (not recorded which). The receptors were gathered from a woman aged 25 to 39 who had recovered from COVID-19. The CDR3 runs from the conserved cysteine through the conserved F or W. Each record gives: D gene, J gene, V gene, clone size, CDR3 protein, CDR3 DNA. A D gene is named only where the DNA matches it firmly. Only some rows state a clone size, as once, few, many or a class for expanded clones.

TRBD1,TRBJ1-2,TRBV7-9,once,CASSLAGTGVSYGYTF,TGTGCCAGCAGCTTAGCCGGGACAGGGGTTTCCTATGGCTACACCTTC
TRBD1,TRBJ1-5,TRBV5-1,-,CASSSGQGNQPQHF,TGCGCCAGCAGCTCGGGACAGGGCAATCAGCCCCAGCATTTT
-,TRBJ2-3,TRBV19,-,CASSIVGVSDTQYF,TGTGCCAGTAGTATAGTCGGGGTGTCAGATACGCAGTATTTT
-,TRBJ1-4,TRBV6-5,-,CASSYQGGEKLFF,TGTGCCAGCAGTTATCAGGGAGGCGAAAAACTGTTTTTT
TRBD1,TRBJ1-1,TRBV9,once,CASSPGTGEATEAFF,TGTGCCAGCAGCCCCGGGACAGGGGAGGCCACTGAAGCTTTCTTT
TRBD2,TRBJ2-2,TRBV5-1,-,CASSLDPGTTNTGELFF,TGCGCCAGCAGCCTGGACCCCGGGACTACAAACACCGGGGAGCTGTTTTTT
TRBD1,TRBJ1-1,TRBV29-1,-,CSVHRTGELRTEAFF,TGCAGCGTTCATCGGACAGGGGAACTGAGGACTGAAGCTTTCTTT
TRBD2,TRBJ2-7,TRBV4-1,-,CASSQASGGTYEQYF,TGCGCCAGCAGCCAAGCTAGCGGGGGGACCTACGAGCAGTACTTC
TRBD2,TRBJ2-3,TRBV7-2,-,CASSSSGSKDTQYF,TGTGCCAGCAGCTCTAGCGGGAGTAAAGATACGCAGTATTTT
-,TRBJ1-2,TRBV4-1,-,CASRPAGGYGYTF,TGCGCCAGCAGACCCGCCGGAGGCTATGGCTACACCTTC
-,TRBJ1-3,TRBV11-2,-,CASSLRGTTGNTIYF,TGTGCCAGCAGCCTCAGGGGCACTACTGGAAACACCATATATTTT
-,TRBJ1-1,TRBV18,-,CASSPAEGTEAFF,TGTGCCAGCTCACCTGCGGAGGGGACTGAAGCTTTCTTT
TRBD1,TRBJ1-4,TRBV29-1,-,CSVGQGATNEKLFF,TGCAGCGTTGGACAGGGAGCAACTAATGAAAAACTGTTTTTT
TRBD2,TRBJ2-1,TRBV27,once,CASIALAGGGNEQFF,TGTGCCAGCATCGCACTAGCGGGAGGAGGGAATGAGCAGTTCTTC
TRBD2,TRBJ2-7,TRBV19,few,CASSIDKSPSGVAYEQYF,TGTGCCAGTAGTATAGATAAGTCCCCTAGCGGGGTGGCTTACGAGCAGTACTTC
TRBD1,TRBJ1-5,TRBV6-5,-,CASSPGTGSNQPQHF,TGTGCCAGCAGTCCCGGGACAGGTAGCAATCAGCCCCAGCATTTT
TRBD2,TRBJ2-1,TRBV18,-,CASSPYSGASSYNEQFF,TGTGCCAGCTCACCCTACAGCGGGGCTAGCTCCTACAATGAGCAGTTCTTC
-,TRBJ1-5,TRBV3-1/TRBV3-2,-,CASSQDCVDSLYSNQPQHF,TGTGCCAGCAGCCAAGATTGCGTGGACAGCCTCTATAGCAATCAGCCCCAGCATTTT
-,TRBJ1-5,TRBV18,few,CASSPDSNQPQHF,TGTGCCAGCTCACCGGACAGTAACCAGCCCCAGCATTTT
TRBD1,TRBJ1-1,TRBV13,-,CASSTGTGVEAFF,TGTGCCAGCAGCACGGGGACAGGGGTTGAAGCTTTCTTT
-,TRBJ2-1,TRBV11-3,-,CASSPGGGRYNEQFF,TGTGCCAGCAGCCCAGGCGGCGGGCGGTACAATGAGCAGTTCTTC
-,TRBJ2-2,TRBV4-3,-,CASSQDYEEGDYFTGELFF,TGCGCCAGCAGCCAAGATTATGAAGAGGGCGACTACTTCACCGGGGAGCTGTTTTTT
-,TRBJ1-2,TRBV2,-,CASSAVRVVVGYTF,TGTGCCAGCAGTGCGGTCAGGGTCGTGGTTGGCTACACCTTC
-,TRBJ1-1,TRBV27,-,CASSRTEDTEAFF,TGTGCCAGCAGTCGGACAGAGGACACTGAAGCTTTCTTT
-,TRBJ1-4,TRBV30,few,CAWSVTGISPGKLFF,TGTGCCTGGAGCGTTACAGGGATAAGCCCGGGGAAACTGTTTTTT
TRBD2,TRBJ2-1,TRBV5-6,-,CASSLAGAYNEQFF,TGTGCAAGTTCGCTTGCGGGAGCCTACAATGAGCAGTTCTTC
TRBD1,TRBJ1-4,TRBV5-1,few,CASSPGQGAVELFF,TGCGCCAGCAGCCCTGGACAGGGCGCCGTAGAACTGTTTTTT
-,TRBJ1-1,TRBV7-3,-,CASSLLPGENTEAFF,TGTGCCAGCAGCTTACTACCGGGGGAGAACACTGAAGCTTTCTTT
TRBD1,TRBJ1-6,TRBV7-8,once,CASSLDRVNSPLHF,TGTGCCAGCAGTCTAGACAGGGTTAATTCACCCCTCCACTTT
TRBD1,TRBJ1-2,TRBV27,-,CASSSNPWGRGLNYGYTF,TGTGCCAGCAGTTCAAACCCTTGGGGCAGGGGGCTGAACTATGGCTACACCTTC
TRBD1,TRBJ1-4,TRBV5-8,many,CASSLGQGSEKLFF,TGTGCCAGCAGCTTAGGACAGGGAAGTGAAAAACTGTTTTTT
-,TRBJ1-1,TRBV11-2,once,CASSLDPQTGINEAFF,TGTGCCAGCAGCTTAGATCCCCAGACTGGCATCAATGAAGCTTTCTTT
-,TRBJ1-2,TRBV7-2,few,CASSLDRTNYGYTF,TGTGCCAGCAGCTTAGACAGAACTAACTATGGCTACACCTTC
TRBD1,TRBJ1-4,TRBV6-4,-,CASSGSSTGTENEKLFF,TGTGCCAGCAGTGGATCATCGACCGGGACAGAAAACGAAAAACTGTTTTTT
-,TRBJ1-6,TRBV20-1,-,CSASNSYNSPLHF,TGCAGTGCTAGTAACAGCTATAATTCACCCCTCCACTTT
-,TRBJ1-6,TRBV7-8,-,CASSLVGGLPPNSPLHF,TGTGCCAGCAGCTTAGTGGGGGGGCTACCGCCAAATTCACCCCTCCACTTT
TRBD2,TRBJ2-5,TRBV7-8,-,CASSRPPHLAGTQETQYF,TGTGCCAGCAGCCGACCCCCCCATCTAGCGGGGACACAAGAGACCCAGTACTTC
-,TRBJ1-4,TRBV28,-,CASRLPDPGREKLFF,TGTGCCAGTCGTCTTCCGGACCCAGGGCGTGAAAAACTGTTTTTT
-,TRBJ2-7,TRBV29-1,-,CSVVSDEQYF,TGCAGCGTTGTTTCCGACGAGCAGTACTTC
-,TRBJ2-2,TRBV24-1,once,CATSDLTRDTGELFF,TGTGCCACCAGTGATCTCACCAGGGACACCGGGGAGCTGTTTTTT
TRBD1,TRBJ1-2,TRBV6-5,-,CASSYLPTGEVGYTF,TGTGCCAGCAGTTACTTGCCGACAGGGGAGGTTGGCTACACCTTC
-,TRBJ1-1,TRBV7-2,-,CASSLVQGGTEAFF,TGTGCCAGCAGCTTAGTTCAGGGCGGCACTGAAGCTTTCTTT
TRBD2,TRBJ2-5,TRBV27,-,CASSDRLAEVQETQYF,TGTGCCAGCAGTGATAGACTAGCGGAGGTCCAAGAGACCCAGTACTTC
TRBD1,TRBJ2-7,TRBV4-2,-,CASSQDSGTGLYEQYF,TGTGCCAGCAGCCAAGATTCGGGGACAGGGCTTTACGAGCAGTACTTC
-,TRBJ1-4,TRBV1,-,CTSSPRAPGGGNEKLFF,TGCACCAGCAGCCCGCGAGCCCCAGGGGGCGGTAATGAAAAACTGTTTTTT
TRBD1,TRBJ1-1,TRBV28,-,CASSFPQQGMNTEAFF,TGTGCCAGCAGTTTCCCCCAACAGGGGATGAACACTGAAGCTTTCTTT
TRBD1,TRBJ2-2,TRBV6-4,-,CASSATGTGAGELFF,TGTGCCAGCAGTGCCACCGGGACAGGGGCCGGGGAGCTGTTTTTT
-,TRBJ1-4,TRBV5-1,-,CASSLNRAANEKLFF,TGCGCCAGCAGCTTGAACAGGGCTGCTAATGAAAAACTGTTTTTT
-,TRBJ1-2,TRBV5-6,-,CASSRGSYGGYTF,TGTGCCAGCAGCCGTGGGAGTTACGGGGGCTACACCTTC
-,TRBJ1-1,TRBV20-1,-,CSASHRMNTEAFF,TGCAGTGCTAGTCACAGAATGAACACTGAAGCTTTCTTT
-,TRBJ1-1,TRBV7-2,-,CASSLTRTATEAFF,TGTGCCAGCAGCTTAACCCGGACAGCCACTGAAGCTTTCTTT
-,TRBJ2-3,TRBV7-3,-,CASSLMGADTQYF,TGTGCCAGCAGCTTAATGGGCGCAGATACGCAGTATTTT
TRBD1,TRBJ2-7,TRBV7-8,-,CASSSRRDRVHEQYF,TGTGCCAGCAGCTCCCGCCGGGACAGGGTCCACGAGCAGTACTTC